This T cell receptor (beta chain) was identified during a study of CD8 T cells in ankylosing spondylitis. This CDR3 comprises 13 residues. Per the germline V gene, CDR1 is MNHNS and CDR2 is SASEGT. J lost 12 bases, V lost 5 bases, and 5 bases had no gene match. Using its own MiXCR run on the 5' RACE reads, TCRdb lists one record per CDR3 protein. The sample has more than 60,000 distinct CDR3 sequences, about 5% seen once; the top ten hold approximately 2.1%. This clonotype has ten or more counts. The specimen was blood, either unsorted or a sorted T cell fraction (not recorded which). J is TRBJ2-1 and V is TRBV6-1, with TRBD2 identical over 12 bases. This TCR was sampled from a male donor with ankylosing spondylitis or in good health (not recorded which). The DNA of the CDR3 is TGTGCCAGCAGTCGATCTAGCGGGGGGGGGCAGTTCTTC. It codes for CASSRSSGGGQFF.